This T cell receptor beta chain is drawn from a study of T cell responses to AZD1222 COVID-19 vaccine. The method was immunoSEQ multiplex PCR; TCRdb's version includes in-frame clones alone and lacks a portion of them. The sample includes about 99,000 clones, around nine tenths of them seen just once. Germline V gene sequence: CDR1 LNHDA, CDR2 SQIVND (reference sequence). The CDR3 is 15 residues long. The V gene lost 3 bases and the J gene lost 4 bases, with 15 bases spanning the gap. The V and J genes are TRBV19 and TRBJ1-1; D possibly corresponds to TRBD1 (5 bases). This clonotype was obtained from an adult in good health. This specimen was peripheral blood, taken on day 0 of AZD1222 vaccination. This chain's CDR3 is CASSIRDPGGTEAFF. CDR3 DNA: TGTGCCAGTAGTATCCGGGACCCGGGGGGCACTGAAGCTTTCTTT.